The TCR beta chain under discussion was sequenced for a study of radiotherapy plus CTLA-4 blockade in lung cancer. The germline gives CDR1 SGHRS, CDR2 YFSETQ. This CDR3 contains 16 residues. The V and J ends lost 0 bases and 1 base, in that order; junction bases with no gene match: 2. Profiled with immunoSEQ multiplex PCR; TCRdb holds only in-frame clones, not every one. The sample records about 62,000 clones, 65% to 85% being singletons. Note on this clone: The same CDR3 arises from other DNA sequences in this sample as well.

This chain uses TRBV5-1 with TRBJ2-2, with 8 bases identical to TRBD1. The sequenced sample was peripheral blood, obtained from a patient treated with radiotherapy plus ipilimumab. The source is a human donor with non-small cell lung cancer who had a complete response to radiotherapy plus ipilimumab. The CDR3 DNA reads TGCGCCAGCAGCTTGGAAGGACAGGGGAACACCGGGGAGCTGTTTTTT. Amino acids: CASSLEGQGNTGELFF.